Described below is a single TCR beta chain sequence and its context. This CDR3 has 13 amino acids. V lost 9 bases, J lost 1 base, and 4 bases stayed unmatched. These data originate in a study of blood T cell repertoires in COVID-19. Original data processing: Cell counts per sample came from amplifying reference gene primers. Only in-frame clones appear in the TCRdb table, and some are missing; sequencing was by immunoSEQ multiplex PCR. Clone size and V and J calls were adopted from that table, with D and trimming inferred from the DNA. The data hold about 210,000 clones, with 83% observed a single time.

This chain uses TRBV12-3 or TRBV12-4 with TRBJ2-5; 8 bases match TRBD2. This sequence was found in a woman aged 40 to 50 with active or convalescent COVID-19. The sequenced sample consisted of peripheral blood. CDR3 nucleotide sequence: TGTGCCAGTCGCACTAGCGGCCAAGAGACCCAGTACTTC. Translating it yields CASRTSGQETQYF.